What follows are 28 T cell receptor beta chains derived from one specimen sequenced in a study of T cells in localized non-small cell lung cancer. Assay: immunoSEQ multiplex PCR; the TCRdb copy retains only in-frame clones and omits some. The profile shows 100,000 or so clones, just over 90% of them singletons. Sequenced here: PBMCs, sampled before any cancer treatment. These receptors all come from a woman between 35 and 70 years old with stage II squamous cell lung carcinoma.

V usage is TRBV9 and J usage is TRBJ2-1, with D unclear. The CDR3 has 13 residues. Looked up from germline, CDR1 is SGDLS and CDR2 is YYNGEE. V dropped 4 bases and J dropped 8 bases, with 13 bases sitting between them. In DNA, the CDR3 is TGTGCCAGCAGCTTCCTTCTGAGCGATGAGCAGTTCTTC. Protein: CASSFLLSDEQFF.

The chain couples TRBV4-1 to TRBJ2-3; 8 bases are a match to TRBD1. The CDR3 length is 18 residues. Germline V lookup: CDR1 MGHRA, CDR2 YSYEKL. J was trimmed by 2 bases and V by 0 bases; bases with no gene match: 10. The CDR3 DNA reads TGCGCCAGCAGCCAAGATCCGGACAGGGCAGCCTCCACAGATACGCAGTATTTT. Its protein product is CASSQDPDRAASTDTQYF.

This clone was seen only once. The chain recombines TRBV19 with TRBJ2-6; TRBD2 might be the D (6 bases). The CDR3 runs to 15 residues. Trimming left V 7 bases short and J 1 base short, with 11 bases between. From germline, CDR1 is LNHDA and CDR2 SQIVND (reference sequence). DNA of the CDR3: TGTGCCAGTAACTCGGGGGAGTCTGGGGCCAACGTCCTGACTTTC. Its protein product is CASNSGESGANVLTF.

This clone has just a few counts. The rearrangement uses TRBV27 and TRBJ2-1, with D possibly TRBD1 on 8 matching bases. CDR3 size: 17 residues. Trimming left V 3 bases short and J 0 bases short, with 15 bases between. Germline V lookup: CDR1 MNHEY, CDR2 SMNVEV (reference sequence). The CDR3 DNA sequence: TGTGCCAGCAGTTTGGACAGGGAGGGGAGCTCCTACAATGAGCAGTTCTTC. It is translated as CASSLDREGSSYNEQFF.

The chain couples TRBV10-1 to TRBJ2-1; D is uncertain. CDR1 WNHNN and CDR2 SYGVQD come from the germline V gene (reference sequence). The germline V and J ends were trimmed by 3 bases and 8 bases, with 14 bases remaining between them. The CDR3 sequence is 14 residues long. The CDR3 spells CASSESPWNHEQFF. CDR3 coding DNA: TGCGCCAGCAGTGAATCCCCGTGGAACCATGAGCAGTTCTTC.

The chain uses TRBV11-3 and TRBJ2-1; 15 bases are shared with TRBD2. V lost 5 bases to trimming and J lost 2 bases; unmatched junction nucleotides: 7. Germline CDR1 SGHNT, CDR2 YENEEA. The CDR3 sequence is 18 residues long. CDR3 sequence (DNA): TGTGCCAGCAGCCTGGGACTAGCGGGGGGCGCGACCTACAATGAGCAGTTCTTC. Translating gives CASSLGLAGGATYNEQFF.

The chain links TRBV6-5 to TRBJ2-1; D might be TRBD1 or TRBD2, each matching 5 bases. The CDR3 runs 14 residues. V lost 1 base, J lost 7 bases, and 11 bases lay in between. Looked up from germline, CDR1 is MNHEY and CDR2 is SVGAGI. CDR3 protein: CASSYWDAPNEQFF. In DNA, the CDR3 is TGTGCCAGCAGTTACTGGGACGCCCCGAATGAGCAGTTCTTC.

Only a few counts were recorded for this clone. The rearrangement uses TRBV27 and TRBJ1-2; D is ambiguous. Per germline, CDR1 MNHEY and CDR2 SMNVEV (reference sequence). The CDR3 consists of 14 residues. Trimming removed 3 bases from V and 7 bases from J, with 15 bases in between. The CDR3 reads CASSFGRQSGGYTF. CDR3 DNA sequence: TGTGCCAGCAGTTTTGGAAGGCAGTCCGGTGGCTACACCTTC.

CDR3 amino acids: CASSYEKLFF. The CDR3 nucleotides read TGTGCCAGCAGTTATGAAAAACTGTTTTTT. J is TRBJ1-4 and V is TRBV2; no reliable D call. CDR1 is SNHLY and CDR2 is FYNNEI in the germline V gene. There are 10 residues in the CDR3. Trimming pared 5 bases from V and 6 bases from J, leaving 1 base between.

This clone appeared once. The V gene is TRBV5-4, the J gene TRBJ1-2; TRBD1 matches 9 bases. CDR1 SGHNT and CDR2 YYREEE come from the germline V gene (reference sequence). The CDR3 sequence is 13 residues long. The trim removed 4 bases at V and 6 bases at J, leaving 4 bases unmatched. The CDR3 loop reads CASSARTGDGYTF. In DNA, the CDR3 is TGTGCCAGCAGCGCCCGGACAGGGGATGGCTACACCTTC.

The chain has TRBV5-1 and TRBJ2-5; D is uncertain. Germline assignment: CDR1 SGHRS and CDR2 YFSETQ. V dropped 2 bases and J dropped 2 bases, with 13 bases sitting between them. The CDR3 is 15 amino acids. The CDR3 loop reads CASSLSPGRQETQYF. Here the CDR3 DNA reads TGCGCCAGCAGCTTATCGCCAGGCAGACAAGAGACCCAGTACTTC.

This chain uses TRBV5-1 with TRBJ2-5, with TRBD2 identical over 8 bases. V shed 4 bases, J shed 2 bases, and the junction held 7 bases outside the gene matches. There are 15 residues in the CDR3. Germline V gives CDR1 SGHRS, CDR2 YFSETQ. The CDR3 sequence: CASSPIAGTQETQYF. Written as DNA, the CDR3 is TGCGCCAGCAGCCCTATAGCGGGGACTCAAGAGACCCAGTACTTC.

The chain carries TRBV27 and TRBJ2-7; D is perhaps TRBD1 (5 bases). Germline CDR1 reads MNHEY; CDR2 reads SMNVEV (reference sequence). The CDR3 runs to 14 residues. V shed 8 bases and J shed 0 bases, with 14 bases lying between them. The CDR3 sequence: CASYPAGNSYEQYF. CDR3 in DNA: TGTGCCAGCTATCCGGCAGGGAACTCCTACGAGCAGTACTTC.

This sequence joins TRBV5-6 and TRBJ2-7; weak D call: TRBD1 (5 bases). CDR1 and CDR2 from the germline V gene are SGHDT and YYEEEE. The CDR3 has 16 residues. The V end was cut by 4 bases, the J end by 3 bases, with 20 bases between. Written as DNA, the CDR3 is TGTGCCAGCAGCCTCAGACGCCAGGGTGGATACTACGAGCAGTACTTC. This encodes CASSLRRQGGYYEQYF.

The V and J genes are TRBV28 and TRBJ2-5; no reliable D call. The CDR3 has 13 residues. V dropped 7 bases and J dropped 4 bases, with 13 bases sitting between them. CDR1 is MDHEN and CDR2 is SYDVKM in the germline V gene. The DNA for the CDR3 is TGTGCCAGCACCGAAGGCAGGCTAGAGACCCAGTACTTC. Translated: CASTEGRLETQYF. The whole variable domain, filled in from reference TRBV28 and TRBJ2-5, reads DVKVTQSSRYLVKRTGEKVFLECVQDMDHENMFWYRQDPGLGLRLIYFSYDVKMKEKGDIPEGYSVSREKKERFSLILESASTNQTSMYLCASTEGRLETQYFGPGTRLLVL.

The chain combines TRBV30 with TRBJ1-1; no definite D call. Germline V lookup: CDR1 GTSNPN, CDR2 SVGIG (reference sequence). V gave up 3 bases and J gave up 2 bases, with 7 bases separating them. The CDR3 covers 12 residues. The CDR3 here is CAWSNRNTEAFF. CDR3 DNA: TGTGCCTGGAGCAACAGAAACACTGAAGCTTTCTTT.

The chain uses TRBV25-1 and TRBJ2-3; no clear D gene. V lost 4 bases to trimming and J lost 0 bases, with 11 bases between them. The CDR3 length is 15 residues. Germline CDR1 is MGHDK and CDR2 is SYGVNS. The chain's CDR3 is CASSASYSSTDTQYF. The CDR3 DNA reads as TGTGCCAGCAGTGCTTCATACTCTAGCACAGATACGCAGTATTTT.

The chain has TRBV11-3 and TRBJ2-1, with 9 bases fitting TRBD1. Per germline, CDR1 SGHNT and CDR2 YENEEA. J was trimmed by 6 bases and V by 3 bases; bases with no gene match: 6. The CDR3 is made up of 15 amino acids. For the CDR3, the DNA is TGTGCCAGCAGCTTTACCGGGACAGGGAGCAATGAGCAGTTCTTC. Protein: CASSFTGTGSNEQFF.

The rearrangement joins TRBV7-9 to TRBJ1-6; no reliable D call. Germline V gene sequence: CDR1 SEHNR, CDR2 FQNEAQ (reference sequence). Trimming stripped 5 bases from V and 0 bases from J, with 14 bases between. This CDR3 is 17 amino acids long. The DNA of the CDR3 is TGTGCCAGCAGCGGACTTCAAGAGAGCTCCTATAATTCACCCCTCCACTTT. Protein product: CASSGLQESSYNSPLHF.

In the case of this clone: This likely traces to a read error, being one base from a far larger clone. The rearrangement links TRBV5-1 to TRBJ1-2; 8 bases map to TRBD1. Per the germline V gene, CDR1 is SGHRS and CDR2 is YFSETQ. The trim removed 1 base at V and 10 bases at J, leaving 9 bases unmatched. The CDR3 is made up of 14 amino acids. CDR3 nucleotide sequence: TGCGCCAGCAGCTTGCTTAGGACAGGGCCTGACTACACCTTC. Translated, it gives CASSLLRTGPDYTF.

The chain employs TRBV6-5 and TRBJ2-1, with TRBD1 matching 11 bases. Germline trimming cut 5 bases from V and 9 bases from J; bases unmatched to any gene: 3. The CDR3 has 13 amino acids. Germline CDR1 MNHEY, CDR2 SVGAGI. CDR3 in DNA: TGTGCCAGCAGTCGGACAGGGGGCGGTGAGCAGTTCTTC. Translation: CASSRTGGGEQFF.

The chain is built from TRBV5-5 and TRBJ2-5; TRBD1 matches at 9 bases. Germline V gene data show CDR1 as SGHKS and CDR2 as YYEKEE (reference sequence). This CDR3 comprises 12 residues. V lost 7 bases and J lost 5; bases outside the gene matches: 3. The CDR3 DNA reads as TGTGCCAGCGGACAGGGGCCGGAGACCCAGTACTTC. This translates into CASGQGPETQYF.

DNA of the CDR3: TGTGCCATCAGTGCGAACAGCCTAACCAACTATGGCTACACCTTC. As protein: CAISANSLTNYGYTF. The rearrangement links TRBV10-3 to TRBJ1-2, with D unresolved. Germline CDR1 and CDR2: ENHRY and SYGVKD. The CDR3 has 15 amino acids. Trimming took off 4 bases at V and 2 bases at J, with 14 bases between the two ends.

This sequence joins TRBV6-6 and TRBJ2-7, with 7 bases that match TRBD1. Trimming cost V 6 bases and J 2 bases; bases outside gene matches: 10. Looked up from germline, CDR1 is MNHNY and CDR2 is SVGAGI (reference sequence). The CDR3 runs to 15 residues. Written as DNA, the CDR3 is TGTGCCAGCAGAAAGGAAGAGGGACAGACCTACGAGCAGTACTTC. Its protein product is CASRKEEGQTYEQYF.

The chain carries TRBV6-1 and TRBJ2-1; the match to TRBD2 covers 11 bases. The germline gives CDR1 MNHNS, CDR2 SASEGT. This CDR3 has 13 residues. With V trimmed by 6 bases and J by 9 bases, 4 bases remained unmatched. The CDR3 loop reads CASRSSGGGEQFF. The CDR3 DNA sequence: TGTGCCAGCAGGAGTAGCGGGGGGGGTGAGCAGTTCTTC.

This chain uses TRBV28 with TRBJ2-3; TRBD1 matches 8 bases. Trimming at V came to 6 bases and at J to 2 bases, leaving 4 bases not matched to a gene. Looked up from germline, CDR1 is MDHEN and CDR2 is SYDVKM. The CDR3 contains 14 residues. The CDR3 is CASSTGGPTDTQYF. The DNA for the CDR3 is TGTGCCAGCAGCACAGGGGGTCCCACAGATACGCAGTATTTT.

This rearrangement joins TRBV6-5 to TRBJ2-1; TRBD2 matches at 7 bases. The ends lost 1 base at V and 10 bases at J; junction bases unmatched: 10. Germline CDR1 reads MNHEY; CDR2 reads SVGAGI. The CDR3 runs to 15 residues. CDR3: CASSYWRGRVGEQFF. Written as DNA, the CDR3 is TGTGCCAGCAGTTACTGGAGAGGGAGGGTCGGAGAGCAGTTCTTC.

This chain connects TRBV5-4 to TRBJ2-5; D gene unclear. The germline V gene encodes CDR1 SGHNT and CDR2 YYREEE (reference sequence). V shed 4 bases and J shed 4 bases, with 11 bases lying between them. The CDR3 length is 13 residues. The CDR3 DNA reads as TGTGCCAGCAGCCCTGACCGTGTAGAGACCCAGTACTTC. Protein: CASSPDRVETQYF.